The clone carrying this T cell receptor beta chain was observed a single time. The Seattle patients, enrolled during active infection, were followed longitudinally. Losses at the gene ends were 0 bases for V and 2 bases for J; bases not matched to a gene: 5. CDR3 size: 17 residues. The germline CDR1 and CDR2 sequences are MNHEY and SVGEGT. These data belong to a study of blood T cell repertoires in COVID-19. Overall study: Researchers got acute and convalescent COVID-19 samples from the United States, Italy and Spain.

The method was immunoSEQ multiplex PCR; TCRdb's version includes in-frame clones alone and lacks a portion of them. The profile shows about 370,000 clones, approximately 89% of them singletons. This sequence originates from a woman under 40 with COVID-19, enrolled during active disease. Material for sequencing was peripheral blood. V usage is TRBV6-2 or TRBV6-3 and J usage is TRBJ2-3, with TRBD2 identical over 10 bases. Here the CDR3 DNA reads TGTGCCAGCAGTTACTCCGGGACTAGCGTAGTCACAGATACGCAGTATTTT. It codes for CASSYSGTSVVTDTQYF.